The T cell receptor beta chain described here comes from a study of blood T cell repertoires in COVID-19. Study summary: Sites across the United States, Italy and Spain contributed samples from acute and convalescent COVID-19. In each case, the material was cDNA or gDNA derived from T cells, B-cell-depleted T cells, or PBMCs.

Trimming cost V 5 bases and J 3 bases; bases outside gene matches: 4. Germline loops: CDR1 SQVTM, CDR2 ANQGSEA. The CDR3 has 13 residues. Source study methods: The authors estimated nucleated cell counts from reference gene primer amplification. The protocol was immunoSEQ multiplex PCR, while the TCRdb copy is restricted to in-frame clones and leaves out a portion. That table gives V, J and clone size, and the DNA gave D and trimming. Among 95,000 to 150,000 clones listed, about 80% were seen once. The sequenced sample was peripheral blood. V usage is TRBV29-1 and J usage is TRBJ2-4, with 7 bases aligning to TRBD1. The source is a man aged 60-69 years with active or convalescent COVID-19. The DNA for the CDR3 is TGCAGCGTTATCGGGACAGTCAAAAACATTCAGTACTTC. Translated: CSVIGTVKNIQYF.